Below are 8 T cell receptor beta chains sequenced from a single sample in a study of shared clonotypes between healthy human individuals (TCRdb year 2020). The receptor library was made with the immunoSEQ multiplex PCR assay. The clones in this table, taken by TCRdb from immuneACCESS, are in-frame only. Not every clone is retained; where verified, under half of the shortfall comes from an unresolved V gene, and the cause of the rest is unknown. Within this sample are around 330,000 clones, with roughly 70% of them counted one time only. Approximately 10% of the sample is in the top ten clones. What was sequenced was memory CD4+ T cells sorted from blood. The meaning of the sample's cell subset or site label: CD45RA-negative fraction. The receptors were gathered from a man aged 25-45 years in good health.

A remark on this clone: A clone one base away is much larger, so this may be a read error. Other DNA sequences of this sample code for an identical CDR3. Here the CDR3 DNA reads TGTGCCAGCAGTTTCGAGGCGAACACTGAAGCTTTCTTT. Translating gives CASSFEANTEAFF. The gene calls are TRBV27 and TRBJ1-1; no clear D. Germline values: CDR1 MNHEY, CDR2 SMNVEV (reference sequence). Trimming cost V 3 bases and J 1 base, with 6 bases left between them. The CDR3 length is 13 residues.

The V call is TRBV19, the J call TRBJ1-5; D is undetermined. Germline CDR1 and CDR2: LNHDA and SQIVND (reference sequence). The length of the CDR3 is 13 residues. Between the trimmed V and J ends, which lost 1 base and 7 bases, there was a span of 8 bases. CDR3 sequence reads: CASSIGGGQPQHF. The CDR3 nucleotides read TGTGCCAGTAGTATAGGCGGCGGACAGCCCCAGCATTTT.

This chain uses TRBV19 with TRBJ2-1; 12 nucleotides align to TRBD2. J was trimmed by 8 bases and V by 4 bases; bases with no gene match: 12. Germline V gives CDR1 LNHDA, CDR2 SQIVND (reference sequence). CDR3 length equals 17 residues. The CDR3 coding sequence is TGTGCCAGTAGTACAGACGCCCTAGCGGGAGGGCTCTATGAGCAGTTCTTC. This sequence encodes CASSTDALAGGLYEQFF. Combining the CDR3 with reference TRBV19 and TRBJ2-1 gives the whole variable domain DGGITQSPKYLFRKEGQNVTLSCEQNLNHDAMYWYRQDPGQGLRLIYYSQIVNDFQKGDIAEGYSVSREKKESFPLTVTSAQKNPTAFYLCASSTDALAGGLYEQFFGPGTRLTVL.

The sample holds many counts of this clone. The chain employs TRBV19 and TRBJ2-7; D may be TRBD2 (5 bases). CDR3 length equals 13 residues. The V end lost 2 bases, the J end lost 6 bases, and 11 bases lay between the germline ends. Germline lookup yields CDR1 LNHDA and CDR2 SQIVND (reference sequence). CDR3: CASSILLGGEQYF. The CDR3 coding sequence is TGTGCCAGTAGTATATTACTAGGAGGCGAGCAGTACTTC.

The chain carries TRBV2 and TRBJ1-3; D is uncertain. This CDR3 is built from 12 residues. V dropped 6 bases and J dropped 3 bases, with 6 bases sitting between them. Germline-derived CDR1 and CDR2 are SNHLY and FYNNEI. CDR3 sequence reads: CASSAFGNTIYF. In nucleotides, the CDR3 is TGTGCCAGCAGCGCGTTTGGAAACACCATATATTTT.

CDR3 protein: CASSFGESGRGFF. In nucleotides, the CDR3 is TGTGCCAGCAGCTTCGGTGAAAGTGGGAGGGGGTTCTTC. The rearrangement links TRBV7-9 to TRBJ2-1, with TRBD2 matching 7 bases. This CDR3 has 13 amino acids. The germline V gene encodes CDR1 SEHNR and CDR2 FQNEAQ (reference sequence). J was trimmed by 15 bases and V by 3 bases; bases with no gene match: 11.

CDR3 loop: CASSLRENRHNEQFF. CDR3 DNA sequence: TGTGCCAGTAGCCTACGGGAGAATCGCCACAATGAGCAGTTCTTC. The V and J genes are TRBV19 and TRBJ2-1; D may be TRBD2 (6 bases). The CDR3 has 15 amino acids. Trimming stripped 6 bases from V and 5 bases from J, with 17 bases between. Per germline, CDR1 LNHDA and CDR2 SQIVND (reference sequence).

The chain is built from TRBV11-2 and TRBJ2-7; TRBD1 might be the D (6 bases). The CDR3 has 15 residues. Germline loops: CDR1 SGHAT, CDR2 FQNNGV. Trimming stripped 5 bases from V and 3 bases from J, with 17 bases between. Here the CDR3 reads CASSKTSDSYYEQYF. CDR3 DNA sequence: TGTGCCAGCAGCAAGACCTCGGACAGCTACTACGAGCAGTACTTC.